This T cell receptor (beta chain) was observed in a study of cytomegalovirus exposure and HLA in healthy donors (dated by TCRdb to between 2016 and 2019). With regard to the full study: An earlier analysis of roughly 610 of the donors reported approximately 300 Gb of sequence data and 95 million to 130 million unique TCR beta sequences obtained from 180 million or so T cells. Of the roughly 410 genotyped donors, less than 90% were placed in the genetic ancestry cluster associated with self-reported Caucasian donors. The number of typed donors differed by locus: roughly 620-640 for A, B, C, DRB1 and DQB1; some 500 for DQA1; around 580 for DPA1; and around 470 for DPB1. An earlier analysis of approximately 640 of the donors applied high-throughput TCR beta sequencing to assess whether each TCR beta V gene segment acted as functional or pseudogenic. HLA typing included class I and class II loci at four-digit resolution. Along with the approximately 670-subject first cohort, a separate validation cohort of 120 different subjects was used. All discovery cohort repertoires had been generated on a single sequencing platform. Among some 400 genotyped donors of the cohort, an average of roughly 230,000 unique TCR beta nucleotide sequences was sequenced per donor, of which roughly 17% were non-productive. In the later analysis, no new phenotypic data were used to find candidate immune exposures; instead, reliance was placed on TCR beta sequences and their occurrence across donors. The study profiled the T cell repertoires of hundreds of subjects by immunosequencing and related them to cytomegalovirus serostatus. Roughly 300 gigabases of sequencing data and around 85 million unique TCR sequences made up an early release that covered 500 to 700 HLA-typed donors. Donor age, sex, ethnicity and CMV serostatus were compiled alongside the repertoire data. Because of strong linkage in the cohort, roughly five DR-DQ haplotypes were treated as single units for association and clustering. The study aimed to test whether signatures of past pathogen exposure could be identified by cataloging public T cell receptors. To predict cytomegalovirus infection status, the study brought together high-throughput TCR immunosequencing, statistical association of individual TCRs with disease status, and machine learning. A later genetic analysis used genome-wide SNP genotypes for about 60% of the roughly 700 donors, treating that subset as a discovery cohort. To study patterns of TCR occurrence, a later analysis re-analyzed previously published TCR beta repertoires from hundreds of donors and added high-resolution HLA genotyping. Study-wide findings and limitations: Compared with equally common non-associated chains, HLA-associated TCR beta chains in a later analysis were more clonally expanded and had lower generation probabilities. V-gene and J-gene trimming of TCR beta chains was associated with a missense DCLRE1C variant in a later genetic analysis, and the association was replicated in an independent cohort. At a false discovery rate of 0.05, a later analysis linked 15,000 to 20,000 TCR beta sequences to specific HLA alleles. In a later analysis, most CMV-associated TCR beta chains were found to appear HLA-restricted, with HLA associations seemingly driven largely by CMV exposure. The earlier analysis of a few hundred of the donors excluded about 16 rarely observed V segments, including chromosome 9 orphons, because counts were too low. The presence/absence analyses assumed that sequencing depth was roughly uniform across donors, and that assumption may not be true. The classifier was reported to diagnose cytomegalovirus status with high specificity and sensitivity in both the original cohort and the validation cohort. A further reported finding was that TCR beta sequences accurately predicted the HLA-A and HLA-B alleles for most subjects in the first cohort. According to the authors, the approach could potentially be generalized to other disease states and immunological phenotypes. In a later analysis, the rate of TCR association differed among HLA loci, with DRB1 alleles having the most associated TCRs and HLA-C alleles having the fewest. When HLA alleles, especially DR and DQ, strongly co-occurred, attributing TCR associations to individual alleles was difficult. In this cohort, only TCR beta chains were sequenced, and detectable features were limited by the absence of alpha or paired-chain data. A later analysis reported that several top co-occurrence clusters appeared linked to parvovirus B19, influenza, CMV and Epstein-Barr virus. In an earlier analysis of approximately 600 of the donors, most TCR beta V segments were observed in productive rearrangements about 87% or about 30% of the time, broadly matching IMGT annotations. The only immune exposure information available for the cohort was CMV serostatus. A later genetic analysis reported fewer N-insertions in productive TCRs among donors in an Asian-associated ancestry cluster than the roughly 640-donor mean. Linkage disequilibrium might explain the correlated functional status among segregating V segments, but an unknown experimental factor could not be excluded. In vitro tests confirmed that three of the cytomegalovirus-associated TCR beta chains recognize cytomegalovirus antigens. The study listed approximately 150 TCR beta chains as associated with cytomegalovirus. Most TCR sequences were observed very rarely across donors, whereas some public TCRs were present in many individuals. The 87-base-pair reads could not distinguish some IMGT-functional V segments, including TRBV6-2 and TRBV6-3, so those segments were excluded. Because HLA typing was unavailable for some donors at each locus, only the typed subset was used in association tests. The sequencing pipeline was judged likely to have produced a cluster of highly shared sequence variants as a technical artifact.

The cohort was made up of about 670 healthy bone marrow donors. Cohort members were all nominally healthy when sampled, although unrecorded immune exposures were likely present. The donor tested CMV seronegative and was one of the 352 seronegative cohort members. Every donor gave a peripheral blood sample, and the peripheral blood mononuclear cells from that sample were used for TCR beta sequencing. The Qiagen DNeasy Blood Extraction Kit was used to extract genomic DNA from the blood cell samples. The library was made by the immunoSEQ multiplex PCR assay. A mixture of 60 forward primers for TCR Vbeta segments and 13 reverse primers for TCR Jbeta segments was used in the multiplex PCR. The CDR3 region of rearranged TCR beta genes was amplified from genomic DNA with a multiplex PCR assay. The Illumina HiSeq System was used to sequence the amplified TCR beta libraries as 87-base-pair reads. On the authors' methods: Across the 700 or so repertoires, a later analysis counted roughly 84 million unique TCR beta chains, approximately 10 million of which were shared by at least two donors. To remove PCR and sequencing errors, raw reads were error-corrected and collapsed into unique sequences using a nearest-neighbor algorithm that merged closely related sequences. CDR3 sequences were aligned to IMGT reference sequences to assign V, D and J gene segments. For a sequence to be retained, a match of at least six nucleotides to both a V gene segment and a J gene segment was required. Rearrangements were called productive when the CDR3 lacked stop codons and stayed in frame with V and J; all others were non-productive. CDR3 was defined by IMGT convention, running from the second conserved V-encoded cysteine to the conserved J-encoded phenylalanine. Sequences without an unambiguous match to a single V gene segment were excluded from the earlier analysis of 450 to 650 of the donors. An earlier analysis of several hundred of the donors called V segments functional above 56.7% productive rearrangements and segregating when the between-donor standard deviation exceeded 5%. A statistical classification framework was built for diagnosing cytomegalovirus status from the catalog of TCR beta chain sequences. In a later analysis, V and J genes were assigned by comparing TCR nucleotide sequences against IMGT/GENE-DB human TR gene sequences. In a later analysis, CDR3 sequences and most-parsimonious VDJ recombination scenarios were assigned using the TCRdist pipeline. In a later analysis, each TCR beta chain was defined by its CDR3 amino acid sequence together with its V-gene family, and reads without a unique V-gene family were excluded. In a later analysis, 450 to 600 highly shared, low-generation-probability nucleotide sequences were removed to address suspected cross-contamination and a sequencing artifact. A later analysis calculated a clonal expansion index for each public chain from normalized within-repertoire ranks of inferred template counts. In a later analysis, generation probabilities were computed using a VDJ recombination model fitted to out-of-frame rearrangements, and the results were checked against IGoR. In a later analysis, TCR-TCR, TCR-HLA and TCR-CMV co-occurrence was scored with hypergeometric tests, and a repertoire-size bias correction was applied to TCR pairs. False discovery rates were estimated in a later analysis by permuting HLA or CMV assignments 20 times. In a later analysis, co-occurring TCRs were grouped with DBSCAN, and TCRdist sequence similarity was added when clustering was performed within HLA-allele-positive subsets. Repertoires with fewer than 30,000 or more than 120,000 public chains were left out of co-occurrence clustering, as were about 5 repertoires with anomalous nucleotide sharing. The table comes from immuneACCESS by way of TCRdb, which keeps in-frame sequences with V and J called. Part of the clones is missing from these tables; in studies checked, under half for an unresolved V gene and the rest for unknown reasons. The V and J calls and clone size were taken over from that table, and D and trimming were inferred from the DNA. The sample table contains just over 150,000 clones; only one count was recorded for approximately 78% of them. The ten largest make up 3% to 3.5% of the sample.

Comment on this clone: The clone's antigen remains unknown. No quality values exist for individual bases; no much larger clone is one base distant.

Deletion took 5 bases off V and 4 bases off J, with a span of 21 bases between the germline ends. In the germline V gene, CDR1 corresponds to SNHLY and CDR2 to FYNNEI. The CDR3 has 17 amino acids, counting the end cysteine and phenylalanine. Only the CDR3 portion is preserved as DNA: 51 bases, with reading frame beginning at the first base. This receptor chain uses TRBV2 and TRBJ2-1; the D gene is possibly TRBD2, with 6 bases matching. The sample was PBMCs. The origin of this receptor is a woman aged 40-49 years in good health and CMV-seronegative. The CDR3 loop reads CASSRTGTGRVYNEQFF. The DNA sequence is TGTGCCAGCAGTCGAACGGGGACTGGCCGAGTTTACAATGAGCAGTTCTTC. Beyond the CDR3, the reference TRBV2 and TRBJ2-1 genes provide the residues; the full variable domain reads: EPEVTQTPSHQVTQMGQEVILRCVPISNHLYFYWYRQILGQKVEFLVSFYNNEISEKSEIFDDQFSVERPDGSNFTLKIRSTKLEDSAMYFCASSRTGTGRVYNEQFFGPGTRLTVL.